This TCR beta chain comes out of a study of PD-L1 blockade in urothelial cancer. Overall study: Patients started atezolizumab in 2014, 1,200 mg intravenously every 3 weeks. Males with urothelial cancer arising in the bladder constituted about 85% of the roughly 29 patients. Blood was subjected to analysis at 3 weeks (second dose) and 6 weeks following treatment start. Among blood samples, the median T cell count was roughly 150,000.

The time point is: pretreatment peripheral blood. Only in-frame clones appear in the TCRdb table, and some are missing; sequencing was by immunoSEQ multiplex PCR. The top ten clones hold about 1.6% of a sample with 98,000 or so clones, 85% to 90% of them seen once. CDR1 and CDR2 from the germline V gene are SGHRS and YFSETQ. V gave up 2 bases and J gave up 0 bases, with 10 bases separating them. The CDR3 loop spans 15 amino acids. This specimen was PBMCs, taken around atezolizumab (anti-PD-L1) treatment. The chain joins TRBV5-1 to TRBJ2-3, with D tentatively TRBD1 (5 bases). This sequence originates from a man in his 60s with urothelial cancer. CDR3 nucleotides: TGCGCCAGCAGCTTTGACAGCATTAGCACAGATACGCAGTATTTT. This translates into CASSFDSISTDTQYF.